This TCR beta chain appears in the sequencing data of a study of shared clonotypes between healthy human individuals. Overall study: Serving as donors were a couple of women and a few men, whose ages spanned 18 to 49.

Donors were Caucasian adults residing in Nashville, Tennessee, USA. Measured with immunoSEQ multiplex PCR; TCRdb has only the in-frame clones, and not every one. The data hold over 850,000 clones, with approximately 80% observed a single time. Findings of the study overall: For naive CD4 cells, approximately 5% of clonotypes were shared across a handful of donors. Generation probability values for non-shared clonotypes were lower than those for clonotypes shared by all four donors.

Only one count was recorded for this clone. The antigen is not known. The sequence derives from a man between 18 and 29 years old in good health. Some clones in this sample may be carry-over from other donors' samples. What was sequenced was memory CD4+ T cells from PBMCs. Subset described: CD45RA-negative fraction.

The CDR3 sequence: CASSLAGLADEQYF. The CDR3 coding sequence is TGCGCCAGCAGCTTGGCGGGACTGGCTGACGAGCAGTACTTC. This sequence joins TRBV5-1 and TRBJ2-7, with D perhaps matching TRBD2 (6 bases). The germline V and J ends were trimmed by 0 bases and 5 bases, with 12 bases remaining between them. This CDR3 is 14 amino acids long. Germline loops: CDR1 SGHRS, CDR2 YFSETQ.